The 9 T cell receptor beta chains given below trace back to one sample, sequenced in a study of circulating tumor DNA in untreated peripheral T-cell lymphoma (dated by TCRdb to about 2021). The protocol used for the library was the immunoSEQ multiplex PCR assay. TCRdb holds this immuneACCESS table with in-frame rearrangements only. Some clones are missing; in checked studies, unresolved V genes explain under half, and the rest has no known cause. The sample table contains approximately 2,500 clones; only one count was recorded for 82% of them. Under 35% of the sample comes from the top ten. The specimen sequenced was tumor tissue. These receptors were taken from a human donor with peripheral T-cell lymphoma.

The V gene is TRBV15, the J gene TRBJ2-1, with D perhaps given as TRBD1 or TRBD2 (6 bases each). The CDR3 totals 16 residues. V was clipped by 4 bases and J by 3 bases, with 16 bases between them. The germline gives CDR1 LNHNV, CDR2 YYDKDF (reference sequence). CDR3 protein: CATSTYRGAGYNEQFF. DNA for the CDR3: TGTGCCACCAGCACTTATAGGGGGGCGGGCTACAATGAGCAGTTCTTC.

The gene calls are TRBV28 and TRBJ2-7; 7 bases agree with TRBD2. Looked up from germline, CDR1 is MDHEN and CDR2 is SYDVKM. The CDR3 is 15 residues long. The ends lost 10 bases at V and 2 bases at J; junction bases unmatched: 14. The CDR3 nucleotides are TGTGCCACAGAGTGGGGGGGAGGGACGCCCTACGAGCAGTACTTC. Amino acid sequence: CATEWGGGTPYEQYF.

V and J are TRBV11-3 and TRBJ2-5; the match to TRBD1 covers 7 bases. The germline V gene encodes CDR1 SGHNT and CDR2 YENEEA. V dropped 5 bases and J dropped 5; count of bases not matched to a gene: 17. CDR3 length equals 17 residues. The CDR3: CASSRTGTTTRTETQYF. CDR3 bases: TGTGCCAGCAGCCGGACAGGAACGACCACCAGAACGGAGACCCAGTACTTC. Full variable domain (remainder filled in from reference TRBV11-3 and TRBJ2-5): EAGVVQSPRYKIIEKKQPVAFWCNPISGHNTLYWYLQNLGQGPELLIRYENEEAVDDSQLPKDRFSAERLKGVDSTLKIQPAELGDSAVYLCASSRTGTTTRTETQYFGPGTRLLVL.

This chain links TRBV6-8 with TRBJ2-7, with 7 bases lining up with TRBD2. Germline CDR1 is MNHGY and CDR2 is SAAAGT. The trim removed 6 bases at V and 1 base at J, leaving 3 bases unmatched. There are 13 residues in the CDR3. DNA for the CDR3: TGTGCCAGCAGCCGGGACTATTCCTACGAGCAGTACTTC. Translated: CASSRDYSYEQYF.

In its sample, this clone was seen a few times. The DNA for the CDR3 is TGTGCCAGCAGCTTAGGACTAGCGGGAGTGCGTGAGCAGTACTTC. Translated, it gives CASSLGLAGVREQYF. The chain carries TRBV11-3 and TRBJ2-7; 12 bases match TRBD2. CDR3 size: 15 residues. The V segment lost 1 base and the J segment 7 bases; nucleotides outside the gene matches: 5. Germline loops: CDR1 SGHNT, CDR2 YENEEA.

V is TRBV29-1 and J is TRBJ1-4; D gene ambiguous. The CDR3 runs to 13 residues. Between the trimmed V and J ends, which lost 4 bases and 7 bases, there was a span of 13 bases. Per germline, CDR1 SQVTM and CDR2 ANQGSEA. The CDR3 spells CSVGSAAAEKLFF. CDR3 in DNA: TGCAGCGTTGGGTCGGCAGCGGCTGAAAAACTGTTTTTT.

The chain combines TRBV11-3 with TRBJ2-3; TRBD2 matches 8 bases. The CDR3 contains 15 residues. Germline V gene sequence: CDR1 SGHNT, CDR2 YENEEA. The V segment lost 5 bases and the J segment 4 bases; nucleotides outside the gene matches: 8. The CDR3 sequence is CASSPRGGVADTQYF. CDR3 nucleotides: TGTGCCAGCAGCCCCCGGGGGGGGGTCGCAGATACGCAGTATTTT.

V is TRBV7-6 and J is TRBJ2-1; 13 bases align to TRBD2. This CDR3 is 18 amino acids long. The germline V gene encodes CDR1 SGHVS and CDR2 FNYEAQ. V lost 3 bases to trimming and J lost 8 bases; unmatched junction nucleotides: 13. As DNA, the CDR3 is TGTGCCAGCAGCTTGCCCCTCACTAGCGGGAGGGCCGAGGATGAGCAGTTCTTC. Translating gives CASSLPLTSGRAEDEQFF. The entire variable domain, with the rest obtained from reference TRBV7-6 and TRBJ2-1, is as follows: GAGVSQSPRYKVTKRGQDVALRCDPISGHVSLYWYRQALGQGPEFLTYFNYEAQQDKSGLPNDRFSAERPEGSISTLTIQRTEQRDSAMYRCASSLPLTSGRAEDEQFFGPGTRLTVL.

J is TRBJ1-6 and V is TRBV11-3, with D possibly TRBD1 on 5 matching bases. Germline CDR1 reads SGHNT; CDR2 reads YENEEA. The CDR3 consists of 14 residues. V dropped 2 bases and J dropped 6 bases, with 8 bases sitting between them. DNA for the CDR3: TGTGCCAGCAGCTTACAGGGCCGTAATTCACCCCTCCACTTT. It codes for CASSLQGRNSPLHF.